In this sample, the clone carrying this T cell receptor beta chain turned up a few times. Its antigen is not identified. Method: immunoSEQ multiplex PCR; TCRdb's copy keeps in-frame clones and lacks some. The sample has some 40,000 clones, around 72% seen once. Antigen-specific CD4+ T cells were first expanded with viral peptide pools by the ViraFEST assay and only then sequenced. Culturing for nine to ten days preceded CD4+ T cell isolation. By PCR, the person was confirmed to have had SARS-CoV-2 infection between March and December 2020. The CDR3 consists of 14 residues. Germline CDR1 LGHNA, CDR2 YNFKEQ. V lost 4 bases, J lost 8 bases, and 14 bases lay in between. These data belong to a study of vaccination effects on CD4 cells after COVID-19.

The sample here was CD4+ T cells from PBMCs cultured with HCoV-NL63 spike peptides, taken before COVID-19 vaccination. The TCR comes from a human donor who had a prior SARS-CoV-2 infection. The chain employs TRBV4-2 and TRBJ1-4, with D perhaps TRBD1 (5 bases). CDR3 amino acids: CASSLRQSWEKLFF. The CDR3 DNA reads TGTGCCAGCAGCCTTCGACAGAGTTGGGAAAAACTGTTTTTT.